Presented here are 24 T cell receptor beta chains from one specimen sequenced in a study of T cell clones after liver transplantation. Generated by immunoSEQ multiplex PCR, the TCRdb table keeps only in-frame clones and is missing some. The sample has some 60,000 clones; approximately 70% are singletons. The sequences come from CD4+ T cells from blood, collected at the roughly 16-month timepoint. These receptors were collected from a human patient who received a liver transplant. The graft donor may be the source of some T cells.

The chain employs TRBV9 and TRBJ2-5, with TRBD2 as a possible D gene (5 bases). CDR1 and CDR2 (germline): SGDLS, YYNGEE. Trimming left V 3 bases short and J 5 bases short, with 11 bases between. The CDR3 contains 13 residues. CDR3: CASSARPGETQYF. CDR3 coding DNA: TGTGCCAGCAGCGCTCGGCCGGGGGAGACCCAGTACTTC.

This clone was seen once. The chain combines TRBV7-2 with TRBJ1-3; 8 bases map to TRBD1. The CDR3 sequence is 15 residues long. V shed 5 bases and J 3 bases; nucleotides not matched to a gene: 6. Germline V CDR1 and CDR2: SGHTA, FQGNSA. The CDR3 loop is CASSITGTGGNTIYF. The CDR3 region has the DNA TGTGCCAGCAGCATTACCGGGACAGGTGGAAACACCATATATTTT.

This clone appeared a few times. V and J are TRBV6-5 and TRBJ2-3, with D perhaps TRBD1 (5 bases). V was trimmed by 4 bases and J by 6 bases, leaving 17 bases between them. The CDR3 sequence is 15 residues long. Germline assignment: CDR1 MNHEY and CDR2 SVGAGI. The CDR3 region has the DNA TGTGCCAGCAGTTCCAAAGGGGCGGATGCGGATACGCAGTATTTT. It codes for CASSSKGADADTQYF.

This clone has more than one count but fewer than ten. This chain joins TRBV11-3 and TRBJ1-1, with D perhaps TRBD1 (5 bases). In germline, CDR1 is SGHNT, CDR2 YENEEA. Trimming pared 5 bases from V and 1 base from J, leaving 14 bases between. This CDR3 has 15 residues. CDR3 region: CASSSPSGANTEAFF. In nucleotides, the CDR3 is TGTGCCAGCAGCAGTCCTTCTGGGGCGAACACTGAAGCTTTCTTT.

V gene TRBV6-5 combines with J gene TRBJ1-1; TRBD1 might be the D (6 bases). The CDR3 spans 14 residues. Germline V lookup: CDR1 MNHEY, CDR2 SVGAGI. The V end lost 0 bases, the J end lost 8 bases, and 13 bases lay between the germline ends. The CDR3 protein is CASSYSTGGGEAFF. The CDR3 region has the DNA TGTGCCAGCAGTTACTCGACCGGGGGCGGCGAAGCTTTCTTT.

The sample holds a few counts of this clone. The chain joins TRBV2 to TRBJ2-5; no definite D call. The CDR3 covers 16 residues. The V end lost 0 bases, the J end lost 2 bases, and 13 bases lay between the germline ends. Per germline, CDR1 SNHLY and CDR2 FYNNEI. The CDR3, as DNA: TGTGCCAGCAGTGAAGCACCCCGGAACCCGCAAGAGACCCAGTACTTC. It specifies CASSEAPRNPQETQYF.

This chain connects TRBV29-1 to TRBJ2-3; a possible D gene is TRBD2 (5 bases). The CDR3 covers 13 residues. Germline loops: CDR1 SQVTM, CDR2 ANQGSEA. The ends were cut back, 5 bases at V and 0 bases at J, with 9 bases in the middle. The CDR3 here is CSVRTVSTDTQYF. In nucleotides, the CDR3 is TGCAGCGTTCGGACTGTTAGCACAGATACGCAGTATTTT.

This chain joins TRBV10-1 and TRBJ2-1; TRBD1 matches 8 bases. This CDR3 is built from 15 residues. J was trimmed by 2 bases and V by 4 bases; bases with no gene match: 4. Germline CDR1 is WNHNN and CDR2 is SYGVQD (reference sequence). The CDR3, as DNA: TGCGCCAGCAGTGTGGACAGGGAACCCTACAATGAGCAGTTCTTC. Translation: CASSVDREPYNEQFF.

This chain links TRBV5-6 with TRBJ2-1; tentative D call: TRBD1 (5 bases). Germline CDR1 reads SGHDT; CDR2 reads YYEEEE. V was cut by 5 bases and J by 4 bases, with 19 bases left in between. The CDR3 covers 16 residues. DNA for the CDR3: TGTGCCAGCAGTGCGACAGTCGGGTTGGGGTACAATGAGCAGTTCTTC. Its protein product is CASSATVGLGYNEQFF.

This rearrangement joins TRBV19 to TRBJ1-6; TRBD1 agrees at 7 bases. V trimming: 7 bases; J trimming: 7 bases; junction bases outside the gene matches: 7. This CDR3 spans 14 amino acids. From germline, CDR1 is LNHDA and CDR2 SQIVND (reference sequence). In DNA form, the CDR3 reads TGTGCCAGTACCTCGACAGGGCCCAATTCACCCCTCCACTTT. It encodes CASTSTGPNSPLHF.

This rearrangement joins TRBV7-6 to TRBJ1-5; TRBD1 is a possible D gene (5 bases). CDR1 and CDR2 from the germline V gene are SGHVS and FNYEAQ. The CDR3 is made up of 15 amino acids. V lost 6 bases and J 3 bases, leaving 15 bases between the germline ends. For the CDR3, the DNA is TGTGCCAGCAGTTTACAGTCAGGGCTCAATCAGCCCCAGCATTTT. Amino acids: CASSLQSGLNQPQHF.

This chain joins TRBV7-9 and TRBJ2-5, with 10 bases matching TRBD1. In germline, CDR1 is SEHNR, CDR2 FQNEAQ (reference sequence). The CDR3 has 19 residues. Trimming at V came to 2 bases and at J to 3 bases, leaving 15 bases not matched to a gene. The CDR3 protein is CASSLLLSYGTGEEETQYF. The DNA for the CDR3 is TGTGCCAGCAGCTTATTACTGTCGTACGGGACAGGGGAGGAAGAGACCCAGTACTTC.

This clone was found many times. V usage is TRBV11-1 and J usage is TRBJ1-1, with unresolved D. The CDR3 is made up of 14 amino acids. V dropped 3 bases and J dropped 3 bases, with 11 bases sitting between them. Germline values: CDR1 SGHAT, CDR2 FQDESV (reference sequence). This CDR3 reads CASSLKARHTEAFF. In nucleotides, the CDR3 is TGTGCCAGCAGCTTGAAGGCGCGGCACACTGAAGCTTTCTTT.

In this sample, this clone turned up a few times. The chain joins TRBV30 to TRBJ2-7; no definite D call. CDR1 and CDR2 (germline): GTSNPN, SVGIG (reference sequence). CDR3 length equals 14 residues. Trimming removed 3 bases from V and 0 bases from J, with 12 bases in between. CDR3 in DNA: TGTGCCTGGAGATGGACCGATAGCTCCTACGAGCAGTACTTC. Protein product: CAWRWTDSSYEQYF. The whole variable domain, filled in from reference TRBV30 and TRBJ2-7, reads SQTIHQWPATLVQPVGSPLSLECTVEGTSNPNLYWYRQAAGRGLQLLFYSVGIGQISSEVPQNLSASRPQDRQFILSSKKLLLSDSGFYLCAWRWTDSSYEQYFGPGTRLTVT.

The chain couples TRBV11-3 to TRBJ2-5, with D tentatively TRBD1 or TRBD2 (6 bases each). Per germline, CDR1 SGHNT and CDR2 YENEEA. Trimming removed 1 base at V and 5 bases at J, with 17 bases between. This CDR3 has 16 residues. CDR3 coding DNA: TGTGCCAGCAGCTTAGCACAGGGAGGCATCCAGGAGACCCAGTACTTC. Its translation: CASSLAQGGIQETQYF.

This clone showed up just a few times. The V and J genes are TRBV6-1 and TRBJ2-3, with 13 bases fitting TRBD2. CDR3 length: 20 amino acids. Germline CDR1 reads MNHNS; CDR2 reads SASEGT. Losses at the gene ends were 2 bases for V and 0 bases for J; bases not matched to a gene: 11. CDR3 in DNA: TGTGCCAGCAGTGAAAGTTTACTAGCGGGAGGGCGGTTAAGCACAGATACGCAGTATTTT. This sequence encodes CASSESLLAGGRLSTDTQYF.

The rearrangement joins TRBV18 to TRBJ1-5; D uncertain. Germline CDR1 KGHSH, CDR2 LQKENI. CDR3 length equals 15 residues. Trimming left V 3 bases short and J 0 bases short, with 9 bases between. The CDR3 region is CASSPTRNSNQPQHF. DNA for the CDR3: TGTGCCAGCTCACCGACGAGGAATAGCAATCAGCCCCAGCATTTT.

The gene calls are TRBV19 and TRBJ2-1, with D unclear. Germline V gene data show CDR1 as LNHDA and CDR2 as SQIVND (reference sequence). The ends were cut back, 4 bases at V and 7 bases at J, with 5 bases in the middle. This CDR3 has 11 residues. The CDR3 region is CASSRKNEQFF. The DNA for the CDR3 is TGTGCCAGTAGTAGAAAGAATGAGCAGTTCTTC. The complete variable domain, with remaining parts taken from reference TRBV19 and TRBJ2-1, reads DGGITQSPKYLFRKEGQNVTLSCEQNLNHDAMYWYRQDPGQGLRLIYYSQIVNDFQKGDIAEGYSVSREKKESFPLTVTSAQKNPTAFYLCASSRKNEQFFGPGTRLTVL.

The chain carries TRBV10-3 and TRBJ2-2; no clear D gene. V shed 6 bases and J shed 0 bases, with 8 bases lying between them. The CDR3 spans 14 residues. The germline gives CDR1 ENHRY, CDR2 SYGVKD. This chain's CDR3 is CAIRGNANTGELFF. The CDR3 coding sequence is TGTGCCATCAGGGGTAATGCGAACACCGGGGAGCTGTTTTTT.

This chain uses TRBV5-6 with TRBJ2-7; TRBD1 matches at 9 bases. This CDR3 spans 16 amino acids. The V gene's germline CDR1 is SGHDT and CDR2 YYEEEE. With 2 bases clipped from V and 4 bases from J, the junction kept 10 bases outside the gene matches. The CDR3, as DNA: TGTGCCAGCAGCTTAAGGGGTCGACAGGGGGGATACGAGCAGTACGTC. Translation gives CASSLRGRQGGYEQYV.

The J gene is TRBJ2-7, the V gene TRBV14; possible D gene TRBD2, 6 bases. This CDR3 has 14 amino acids. Trimming took 2 bases from V and 3 from J, leaving 11 bases between them. Germline V gives CDR1 SGHDN, CDR2 FVKESK. The DNA for the CDR3 is TGTGCCAGCAGCCAACCGGGAGCACACTACGAGCAGTACTTC. Amino acid sequence: CASSQPGAHYEQYF.

This clone was observed a handful of times. The gene calls are TRBV4-2 and TRBJ1-2, with D unclear. This CDR3 is built from 15 residues. Germline CDR1 LGHNA, CDR2 YNFKEQ. Between the trimmed V and J ends, which lost 4 bases and 2 bases, there was a span of 14 bases. Written as DNA, the CDR3 is TGTGCCAGCAGCCGACCCGATTTAGGGAACTATGGCTACACCTTC. Its translation is CASSRPDLGNYGYTF.

The genes are TRBV7-9 and TRBJ2-5; 7 bases fit TRBD1. J lost 2 bases, V lost 5 bases, and 11 bases had no gene match. Per the germline V gene, CDR1 is SEHNR and CDR2 is FQNEAQ (reference sequence). The CDR3 loop spans 16 amino acids. CDR3 amino acids: CASSESGGIIQETQYF. The CDR3 DNA reads as TGTGCCAGCAGCGAATCAGGGGGAATTATTCAAGAGACCCAGTACTTC.

The chain joins TRBV5-5 to TRBJ2-3; D may be TRBD1 (5 bases). The germline gives CDR1 SGHKS, CDR2 YYEKEE (reference sequence). V lost 0 bases and J lost 3, with 8 bases in between. CDR3 length equals 14 residues. CDR3 amino acids: CASSLDRGTDTQYF. As DNA, the CDR3 is TGTGCCAGCAGCTTGGATAGGGGTACAGATACGCAGTATTTT.